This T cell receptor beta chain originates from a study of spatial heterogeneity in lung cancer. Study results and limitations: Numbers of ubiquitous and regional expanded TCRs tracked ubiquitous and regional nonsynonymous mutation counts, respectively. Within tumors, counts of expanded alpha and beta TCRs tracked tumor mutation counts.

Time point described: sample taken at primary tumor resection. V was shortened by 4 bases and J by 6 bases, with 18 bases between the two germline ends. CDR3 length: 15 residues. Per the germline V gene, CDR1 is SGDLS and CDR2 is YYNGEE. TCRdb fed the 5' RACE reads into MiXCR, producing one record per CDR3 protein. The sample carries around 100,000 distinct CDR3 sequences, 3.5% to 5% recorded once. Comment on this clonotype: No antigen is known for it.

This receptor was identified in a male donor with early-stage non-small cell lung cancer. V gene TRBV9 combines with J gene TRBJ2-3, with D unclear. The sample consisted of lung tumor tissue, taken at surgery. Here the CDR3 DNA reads TGTGCCAGCAGCCCGCCCGGCGTTTTCTTTGATACGCAGTATTTT. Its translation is CASSPPGVFFDTQYF.